This T cell receptor beta chain was captured in a study of blood T cell repertoires in COVID-19. Study details: Both acute and convalescent COVID-19 samples were obtained from the United States, Italy and Spain. T cells, B-cell-depleted T cells, or PBMCs supplied cDNA or gDNA.

In the original processing: Nucleated cell number was recorded as an estimate derived from reference gene primer amplification. The method was immunoSEQ multiplex PCR; TCRdb's version includes in-frame clones alone and lacks a portion of them. Clone size and the V and J calls come from that table; the DNA yielded D and trimming. Seen here are 200,000 to 250,000 clones, approximately 84% observed once, and the top ten hold roughly 8%. CDR3 length: 15 amino acids. V lost 2 bases, J lost 5 bases, and 5 bases stayed unmatched. Germline CDR1 SGDLS, CDR2 YYNGEE. This receptor was identified in a woman aged 45 to 65 with active or convalescent COVID-19. The source material was peripheral blood. V gene TRBV9 combines with J gene TRBJ2-2, with 8 bases that match TRBD2. CDR3 in DNA: TGTGCCAGCAGCGTTAGCGGGATGGCTACCGGGGAGCTGTTTTTT. Its protein is CASSVSGMATGELFF.